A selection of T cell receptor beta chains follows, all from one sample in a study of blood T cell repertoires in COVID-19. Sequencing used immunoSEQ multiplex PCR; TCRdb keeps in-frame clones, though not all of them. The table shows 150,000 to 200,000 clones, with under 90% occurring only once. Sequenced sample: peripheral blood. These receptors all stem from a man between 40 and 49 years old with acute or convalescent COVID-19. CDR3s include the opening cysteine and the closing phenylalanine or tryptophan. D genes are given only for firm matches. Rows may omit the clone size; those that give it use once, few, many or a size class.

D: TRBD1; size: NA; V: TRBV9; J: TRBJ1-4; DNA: TGTGCCAGCAGCGTAGAAGGGACAGAGAATGAAAAACTGTTTTTT; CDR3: CASSVEGTENEKLFF
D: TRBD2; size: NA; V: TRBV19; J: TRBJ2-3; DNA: TGTGCCAGTAGCTATACTAGCGGGGGGGCCGCAGATACGCAGTATTTT; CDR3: CASSYTSGGAADTQYF
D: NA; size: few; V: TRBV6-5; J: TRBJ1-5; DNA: TGTGCCAGCAGTTACTCGTCCTATAGCAATCAGCCCCAGCATTTT; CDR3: CASSYSSYSNQPQHF
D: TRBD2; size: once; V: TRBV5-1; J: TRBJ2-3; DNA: TGCGCCAGCAGCCGGTCCGGGGGGGCAGATACGCAGTATTTT; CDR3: CASSRSGGADTQYF
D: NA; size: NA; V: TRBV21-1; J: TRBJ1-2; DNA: TGTGCCAGCACCCCGAGGAGGGGCGGAGACTATGGCTACACCTTC; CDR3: CASTPRRGGDYGYTF
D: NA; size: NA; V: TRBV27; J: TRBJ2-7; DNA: TGTGCCAGCAGTTTATTAACAGGTCAACACGAGCAGTACTTC; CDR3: CASSLLTGQHEQYF
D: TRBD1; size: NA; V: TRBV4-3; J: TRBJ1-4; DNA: TGCGCCAGCAGCCTGACAGGGATTAATGAAAAACTGTTTTTT; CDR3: CASSLTGINEKLFF
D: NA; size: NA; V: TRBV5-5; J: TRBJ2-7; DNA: TGTGCCAGCAGCTTGAGGGGTGTTAATTACGAGCAGTACTTC; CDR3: CASSLRGVNYEQYF
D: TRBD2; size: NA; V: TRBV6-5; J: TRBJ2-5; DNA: TGTGCCAGCAGACCAATCCTAGCGGGGGTAGAGACCCAGTACTTC; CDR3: CASRPILAGVETQYF
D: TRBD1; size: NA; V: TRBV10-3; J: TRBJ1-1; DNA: TGTGCCATCAGACCGGGATGGCAGGGGGCTAACACTGAAGCTTTCTTT; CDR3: CAIRPGWQGANTEAFF
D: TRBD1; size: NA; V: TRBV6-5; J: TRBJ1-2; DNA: TGTGCCAGCGCCCGACAGGGTCCCTATGGCTACACCTTC; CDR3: CASARQGPYGYTF
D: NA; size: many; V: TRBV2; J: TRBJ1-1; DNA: TGTGCCAGCAGTAACAGCTTGAACACTGAAGCTTTCTTT; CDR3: CASSNSLNTEAFF
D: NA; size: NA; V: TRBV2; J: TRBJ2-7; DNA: TGTGCCAGCAGTGAAAACGGGCAGGGGGGAGACGAGCAGTACTTC; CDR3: CASSENGQGGDEQYF